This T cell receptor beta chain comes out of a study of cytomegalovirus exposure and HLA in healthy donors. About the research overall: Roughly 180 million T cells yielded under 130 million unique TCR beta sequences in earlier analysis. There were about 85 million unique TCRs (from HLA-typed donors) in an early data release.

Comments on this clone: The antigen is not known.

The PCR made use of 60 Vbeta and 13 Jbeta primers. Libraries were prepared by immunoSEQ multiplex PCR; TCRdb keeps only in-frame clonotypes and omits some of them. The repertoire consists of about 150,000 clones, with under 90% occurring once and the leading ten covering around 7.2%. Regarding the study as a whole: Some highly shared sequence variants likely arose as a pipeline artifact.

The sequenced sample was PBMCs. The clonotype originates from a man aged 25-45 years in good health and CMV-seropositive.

The CDR3 protein is CASSHLGVTRPNHYEQYF. CDR3 DNA sequence: TGTGCCAGCAGCCACCTCGGGGTCACCCGTCCCAATCACTACGAGCAGTACTTC. This sequence joins TRBV11-2 and TRBJ2-7; tentative D call: TRBD2 (5 bases). The CDR3 extends over 18 amino acids. CDR1 is SGHAT, CDR2 FQNNGV, per germline. The V gene lost 5 bases and the J gene lost 3 bases, with 26 bases spanning the gap.